This T cell receptor (beta chain) was sequenced during a study of blood T cell repertoires in COVID-19 (dated by TCRdb to 2018 to 2020). Background on the whole study: Collaborator samples came from the United States, Italy and Spain and covered acute and convalescent phases of COVID-19. The material from the prospective study consisted of cDNA or gDNA derived from T cells, B-cell-depleted T cells, or PBMCs. Subjects who had been exposed to COVID-19, were actively infected with it, or had recovered from it provided the deeply sampled blood TCRbeta repertoires that made up the dataset. The repertoires were released in a freely available public database intended as a resource for research on the immune response to SARS-CoV-2. Samples came from the ongoing ImmuneRACE study (first 160 participants) plus 1,254 subjects from 6 global collaborators. Nearly every sample came with metadata listing a de-identified subject ID, COVID-19 status, age in years and sex. HLA class I and class II types, where available, came from metadata supplied by the sample provider rather than from assay-based typing.

On the study overall, not on this receptor specifically: The amount of clinical and demographic metadata varied by source and participant and was provided uncurated.

From a lookup of the germline V gene, CDR1 and CDR2 are MGHDK and SYGVNS. V is pruned by 6 bases and J by 8 bases, leaving 8 bases of the junction without a gene match. The CDR3 goes from the cysteine to the phenylalanine over 13 residues. Here the CDR3 DNA is all that survives: 39 bases in frame from base 1. TCRbeta CDR3 regions were amplified from genomic DNA by means of the immunoSEQ Assay, a bias-controlled multiplex PCR. The original pipeline was this. Within the assay, amplification of reference gene primers was used to estimate how many nucleated cells each sample contained. To quantify the absolute abundance of each unique TCRbeta CDR3 rearrangement, sequence reads were collapsed and filtered. For each sample, productive Simpson clonality was calculated as the square root of Simpson's diversity index across productive rearrangements. The table comes from immuneACCESS by way of TCRdb, which keeps in-frame sequences with V and J called. Part of the clones is missing from these tables; in studies checked, under half for an unresolved V gene and the rest for unknown reasons. D and trimming come from the DNA, and the V and J calls and clone size come from that table. The sample table lists nearly 95,000 clones, about 74% of them with a count of one. Over 3.5% of the sample lies in the top ten.

One collaborating source in Seattle enrolled patients during active infection and followed them longitudinally through the course of disease. Collaborating institutions collected whole blood in K2EDTA tubes following their own protocols. For TCRbeta analysis, collaborator samples were shipped as frozen whole blood, as isolated PBMCs, or as DNA extracted from either sample type. This clone was seen a few times. Its antigen is unknown. Base qualities are not recorded, but no much larger clone differs from it by a single base. The sequence is built from TRBV25-1 and TRBJ1-2; the central 8 bases match TRBD1. Sequencing used peripheral blood. The receptor was derived from a man between 70 and 80 years old with COVID-19, enrolled during active disease. The DNA is TGTGCCAGCAGCCCCAGGACAGGGTCCGGCTACACCTTC. Its protein product is CASSPRTGSGYTF.